One and the same sample provided the 15 T cell receptor beta chains below, sequenced in a study of CD4 T cells in relation to SARS-CoV-2 and coronaviruses. Unexposed donor CD4+ T cells date from about 2010-2019, before the COVID-19 pandemic. The cells were cultured for 10 days before CD4+ T cells were isolated. Some clones are missing from TCRdb's copy, which holds only in-frame ones; the method was immunoSEQ multiplex PCR. This sample has around 23,000 clones, with around 80% found just once. Their antigens remain unidentified. Input material: CD4+ T cells from PBMCs, cultured in vitro. These receptor sequences come from a human donor in good health.

In this sample, this clone turned up a few times. This chain uses TRBV5-1 with TRBJ2-2; D gene unclear. Deletions cut 9 bases from V and 3 bases from J, with 15 bases between. Germline-derived CDR1 and CDR2 are SGHRS and YFSETQ. The CDR3 is 14 amino acids. CDR3 coding DNA: TGCGCCACCACATCGGAAGGTTACACCGGGGAGCTGTTTTTT. This codes for CATTSEGYTGELFF. Combining the CDR3 with reference TRBV5-1 and TRBJ2-2 gives the whole variable domain KAGVTQTPRYLIKTRGQQVTLSCSPISGHRSVSWYQQTPGQGLQFLFEYFSETQRNKGNFPGRFSGRQFSNSRSEMNVSTLELGDSALYLCATTSEGYTGELFFGEGSRLTVL.

The J gene is TRBJ2-7, the V gene TRBV6-5; TRBD1 is a possible D gene (5 bases). The CDR3 is made up of 15 amino acids. Germline CDR1 and CDR2: MNHEY and SVGAGI. The ends were cut back, 2 bases at V and 3 bases at J, with 14 bases in the middle. CDR3 loop: CASSYRPQGGYEQYF. CDR3 bases: TGTGCCAGCAGTTACCGACCGCAGGGCGGCTACGAGCAGTACTTC.

In its sample, this clone was seen a few times. The J gene is TRBJ2-7, the V gene TRBV5-4, with TRBD1 identical over 10 bases. The V segment lost 3 bases and the J segment 2 bases; nucleotides outside the gene matches: 8. CDR3 length: 16 amino acids. Germline CDR1 is SGHNT and CDR2 is YYREEE (reference sequence). CDR3 protein: CASSSGAGTGAYEQYF. CDR3 DNA sequence: TGTGCCAGCAGCTCTGGCGCCGGGACAGGGGCCTACGAGCAGTACTTC. Full variable domain (outside the CDR3, taken from reference TRBV5-4 and TRBJ2-7): ETGVTQSPTHLIKTRGQQVTLRCSSQSGHNTVSWYQQALGQGPQFIFQYYREEENGRGNFPPRFSGLQFPNYSSELNVNALELDDSALYLCASSSGAGTGAYEQYFGPGTRLTVT.

The rearrangement joins TRBV24-1 to TRBJ2-1; D is unclear. The ends were cut back, 5 bases at V and 5 bases at J, with 9 bases in the middle. The CDR3 consists of 13 residues. Germline V CDR1 and CDR2: KGHDR, SFDVKD. The CDR3 reads CATSVGVDNEQFF. As DNA, the CDR3 is TGTGCCACCAGTGTTGGAGTTGACAATGAGCAGTTCTTC.

This chain connects TRBV29-1 to TRBJ1-3, with D unclear. The CDR3 runs 11 residues. Germline-derived CDR1 and CDR2 are SQVTM and ANQGSEA. V gave up 0 bases and J gave up 4 bases, with 1 base separating them. Here the CDR3 reads CSVEEGNTIYF. The CDR3 DNA reads TGCAGCGTTGAAGAGGGAAACACCATATATTTT. Complete variable domain (other parts from reference TRBV29-1 and TRBJ1-3): SAVISQKPSRDICQRGTSLTIQCQVDSQVTMMFWYRQQPGQSLTLIATANQGSEATYESGFVIDKFPISRPNLTFSTLTVSNMSPEDSSIYLCSVEEGNTIYFGEGSWLTVV.

The chain is built from TRBV12-3 or TRBV12-4 and TRBJ2-7; D is unresolved. V gave up 2 bases and J gave up 3 bases, with 8 bases separating them. The length of the CDR3 is 13 residues. Here the CDR3 DNA reads TGTGCCAGCAGTTTACGGGCCGTCTACGAGCAGTACTTC. It yields the protein CASSLRAVYEQYF.

The V call is TRBV5-1, the J call TRBJ2-6; tentatively, D is TRBD1 (6 bases). This CDR3 is built from 18 residues. V was pared by 4 bases and J by 3 bases, with 20 bases between. Germline V gives CDR1 SGHRS, CDR2 YFSETQ. The CDR3 is CASSPPGRGGYGANVLTF. The CDR3 coding sequence is TGCGCCAGCAGCCCACCTGGCAGGGGCGGTTATGGGGCCAACGTCCTGACTTTC.

This clone was detected only once. V and J are TRBV3-1 (or the pseudogene TRBV3-2) and TRBJ1-1; unclear D gene. Trimming took 5 bases from V and 3 from J, leaving 10 bases between them. The CDR3 is 13 residues long. From germline, CDR1 is LGHDT and CDR2 YNNKEL (reference sequence). DNA of the CDR3: TGTGCCAGCAGCGTAACGTGGGACACTGAAGCTTTCTTT. The encoded protein is CASSVTWDTEAFF.

The chain links TRBV7-3 to TRBJ2-3; TRBD2 matches 10 bases. The CDR3 is made up of 15 amino acids. Germline CDR1 SGHTA, CDR2 FQGTGA. Unmatched junction bases numbered 0, after V lost 3 bases and J lost 0 bases. CDR3 amino acids: CASSFSGRSTDTQYF. DNA for the CDR3: TGTGCCAGCAGCTTTAGCGGGAGGAGCACAGATACGCAGTATTTT.

V gene TRBV10-3 combines with J gene TRBJ2-3, with D uncertain. V gave up 4 bases and J gave up 4 bases, with 6 bases separating them. The CDR3 is made up of 12 amino acids. Germline lookup yields CDR1 ENHRY and CDR2 SYGVKD. CDR3 DNA: TGTGCCATCAGTGCTAAGGCAGATACGCAGTATTTT. It codes for CAISAKADTQYF.

V usage is TRBV27 and J usage is TRBJ2-7, with TRBD1 identical over 9 bases. Germline assignment: CDR1 MNHEY and CDR2 SMNVEV (reference sequence). After removal of 6 bases from V and 7 bases from J, the junction contained 10 bases not matched to a gene. This CDR3 comprises 14 residues. The CDR3: CASRTDRGSGEQYF. CDR3 coding DNA: TGTGCCAGCAGGACGGACAGGGGCTCGGGGGAGCAGTACTTC.

This chain's CDR3 is CASSQGTYEQYF. CDR3 coding DNA: TGTGCCAGCAGCCAAGGCACTTACGAGCAGTACTTC. The chain carries TRBV3-1 (or the pseudogene TRBV3-2) and TRBJ2-7; no definite D call. Per the germline V gene, CDR1 is LGHDT and CDR2 is YNNKEL (reference sequence). Trimming removed 1 base at V and 4 bases at J, with 5 bases between. The CDR3 runs to 12 residues.

The sample holds one count of this clone. The J gene is TRBJ1-5, the V gene TRBV30; D gene ambiguous. Germline V gene data show CDR1 as GTSNPN and CDR2 as SVGIG (reference sequence). V was shortened by 5 bases and J by 9 bases, with 11 bases between the two germline ends. This CDR3 spans 11 amino acids. In nucleotides, the CDR3 is TGTGCCTGGGGACGAAGAGGGCCCCAGCATTTT. Amino acids: CAWGRRGPQHF.

The DNA of the CDR3 is TGTGCCAGCAGCGTAGTCCCGGAGAACACTGAAGCTTTCTTT. Its translation is CASSVVPENTEAFF. The chain is built from TRBV9 and TRBJ1-1, with unresolved D. V shed 0 bases and J shed 1 base, with 7 bases lying between them. The CDR3 sequence is 14 residues long. Germline V gene data show CDR1 as SGDLS and CDR2 as YYNGEE.

This clone showed up just a few times. The gene calls are TRBV18 and TRBJ1-1, with 7 nucleotides matching TRBD1. The CDR3 is 15 amino acids. V lost 3 bases to trimming and J lost 6 bases; unmatched junction nucleotides: 10. Germline V gives CDR1 KGHSH, CDR2 LQKENI. CDR3 sequence (DNA): TGTGCCAGCTCACCCCCGGACAGGTCGGGGGCTGAAGCTTTCTTT. Amino acid sequence: CASSPPDRSGAEAFF.